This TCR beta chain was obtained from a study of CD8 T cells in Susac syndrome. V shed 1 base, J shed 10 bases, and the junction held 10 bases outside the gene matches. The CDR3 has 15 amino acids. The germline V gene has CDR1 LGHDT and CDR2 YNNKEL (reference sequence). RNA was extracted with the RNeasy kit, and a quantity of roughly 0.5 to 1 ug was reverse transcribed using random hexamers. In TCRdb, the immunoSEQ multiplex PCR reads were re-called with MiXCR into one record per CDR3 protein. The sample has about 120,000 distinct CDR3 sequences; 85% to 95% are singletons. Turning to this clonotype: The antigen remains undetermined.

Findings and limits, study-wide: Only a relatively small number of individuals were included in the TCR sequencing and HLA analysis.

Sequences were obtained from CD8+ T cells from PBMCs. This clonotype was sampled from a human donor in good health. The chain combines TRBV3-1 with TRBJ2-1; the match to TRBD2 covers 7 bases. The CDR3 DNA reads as TGTGCCAGCAGCCAAGGGTCCGGATCGGGAGGAGAGCAGTTCTTC. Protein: CASSQGSGSGGEQFF.